This record covers a single T cell receptor (beta chain). This specimen comes from a study of blood T cell repertoires in COVID-19. Study background: Sites in the United States, Italy and Spain provided acute and convalescent COVID-19 samples.

Authors' analysis steps: Nucleated cell number was recorded as an estimate derived from reference gene primer amplification. Data came from immunoSEQ multiplex PCR; TCRdb stores just in-frame clones and leaves some out. From that table come the V and J calls and clone size; the DNA was used to work out D and trimming. The sample consists of 150,000 to 200,000 clones, about 80% of them appearing once. The CDR3 consists of 15 residues. The ends lost 1 base at V and 3 bases at J; junction bases unmatched: 4. Germline V gene sequence: CDR1 SGHRS, CDR2 YFSETQ. Sequenced sample: peripheral blood. J is TRBJ1-5 and V is TRBV5-1, with 7 bases aligning to TRBD1. The receptor was derived from a human donor with acute or convalescent COVID-19. The donor label of this sample is uncertain. The CDR3 DNA follows: TGCGCCAGCAGCTTGACCGGGACAGACAATCAGCCCCAGCATTTT. It is translated as CASSLTGTDNQPQHF. Full variable domain (rest looked up from reference TRBV5-1 and TRBJ1-5): KAGVTQTPRYLIKTRGQQVTLSCSPISGHRSVSWYQQTPGQGLQFLFEYFSETQRNKGNFPGRFSGRQFSNSRSEMNVSTLELGDSALYLCASSLTGTDNQPQHFGDGTRLSIL.